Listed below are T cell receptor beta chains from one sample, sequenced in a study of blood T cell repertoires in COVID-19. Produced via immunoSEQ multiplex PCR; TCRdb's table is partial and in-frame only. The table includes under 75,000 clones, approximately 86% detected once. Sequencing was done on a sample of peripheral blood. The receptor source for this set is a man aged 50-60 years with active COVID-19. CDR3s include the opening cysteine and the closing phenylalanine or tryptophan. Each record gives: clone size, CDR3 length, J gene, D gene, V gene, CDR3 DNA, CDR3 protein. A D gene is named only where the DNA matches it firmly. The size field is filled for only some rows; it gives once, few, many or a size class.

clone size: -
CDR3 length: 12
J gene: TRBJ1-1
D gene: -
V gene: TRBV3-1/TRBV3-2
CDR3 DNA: TGTGCCAGCACCCCTGGAGGGACTGAAGCTTTCTTT
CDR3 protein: CASTPGGTEAFF

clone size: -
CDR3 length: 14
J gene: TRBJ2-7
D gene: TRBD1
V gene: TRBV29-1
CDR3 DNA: TGCAGCGTGTCGGGACAGGAGACCTCCTACGAGCAGTACTTC
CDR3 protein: CSVSGQETSYEQYF

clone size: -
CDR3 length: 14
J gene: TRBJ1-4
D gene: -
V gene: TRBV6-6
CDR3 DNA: TGTGCCAGCATTCGAGGTAGCACTAATGAAAAACTGTTTTTT
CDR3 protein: CASIRGSTNEKLFF

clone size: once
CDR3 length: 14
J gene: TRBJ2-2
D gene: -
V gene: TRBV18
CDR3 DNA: TGTGCCAGCTCACCACACCAGGGGATCGGGGAGCTGTTTTTT
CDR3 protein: CASSPHQGIGELFF

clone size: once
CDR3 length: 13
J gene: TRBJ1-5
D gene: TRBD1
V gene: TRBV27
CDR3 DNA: TGTGCCAGCTATGGACAGGGAGGTCAGCCCCAGCATTTT
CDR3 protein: CASYGQGGQPQHF

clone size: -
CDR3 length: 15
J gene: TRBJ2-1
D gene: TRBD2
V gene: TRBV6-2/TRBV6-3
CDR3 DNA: TGTGCCAGCAGTTCACTAGCGGGGGGGCTAAATGAGCAGTTCTTC
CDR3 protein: CASSSLAGGLNEQFF

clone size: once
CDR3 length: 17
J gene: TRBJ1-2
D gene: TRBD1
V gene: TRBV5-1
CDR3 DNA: TGCGCCAGCAGCTTGGTGGTCGGGACAGGGGGGCTCAATGGCTACACCTTC
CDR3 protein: CASSLVVGTGGLNGYTF

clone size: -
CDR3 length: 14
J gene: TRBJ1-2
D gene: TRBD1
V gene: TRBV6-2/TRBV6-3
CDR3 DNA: TGTGCCAGCAGTTCCACAGGGGGCGACTATGGCTACACCTTC
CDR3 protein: CASSSTGGDYGYTF

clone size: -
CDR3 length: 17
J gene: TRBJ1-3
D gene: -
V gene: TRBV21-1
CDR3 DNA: TGTGCCAGCAGCAAAGAGGGGCGGGACAGCTCTGGAAACACCATATATTTT
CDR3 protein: CASSKEGRDSSGNTIYF

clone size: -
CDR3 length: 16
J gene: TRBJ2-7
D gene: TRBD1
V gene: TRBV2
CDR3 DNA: TGTGCCAGCAGTGAAGGGGAGGCAGACAGGGGCTACGAGCAGTACTTC
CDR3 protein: CASSEGEADRGYEQYF

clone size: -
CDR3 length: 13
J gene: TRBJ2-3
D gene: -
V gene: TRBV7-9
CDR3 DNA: TGTGCCAGCAGACCTCCAGGGGGAGGTACGCAGTATTTT
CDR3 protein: CASRPPGGGTQYF

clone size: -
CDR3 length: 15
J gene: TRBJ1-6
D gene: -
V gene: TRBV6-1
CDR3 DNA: TGTGCCAGCAGTGAAGTTGCGGGCCTGAATTCACCCCTCCACTTT
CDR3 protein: CASSEVAGLNSPLHF

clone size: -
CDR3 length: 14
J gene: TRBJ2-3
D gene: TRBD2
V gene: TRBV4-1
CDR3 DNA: TGCGCCAGCAGCCAAGCGGGGGGGCCAGATACGCAGTATTTT
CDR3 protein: CASSQAGGPDTQYF

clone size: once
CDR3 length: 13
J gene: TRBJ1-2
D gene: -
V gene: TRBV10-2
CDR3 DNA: TGCGCCAGCAGTGGGGACACGCTTTATGGCTACACCTTC
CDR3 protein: CASSGDTLYGYTF

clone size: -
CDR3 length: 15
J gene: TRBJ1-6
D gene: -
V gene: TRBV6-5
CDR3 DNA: TGTGCCAGCAGGGGGCACGGGACACCAGGATCACCCCTCCACTTT
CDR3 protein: CASRGHGTPGSPLHF

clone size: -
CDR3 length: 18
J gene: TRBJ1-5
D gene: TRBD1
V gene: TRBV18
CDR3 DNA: TGTGCCAGCTCCCAGGGGACAGGGACCGGAGGGGGCAATCAGCCCCAGCATTTT
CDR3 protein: CASSQGTGTGGGNQPQHF

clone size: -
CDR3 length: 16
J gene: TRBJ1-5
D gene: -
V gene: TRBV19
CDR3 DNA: TGTGCCAGTCTCCGGGACTGGACCTATAGCAATCAGCCCCAGCATTTT
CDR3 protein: CASLRDWTYSNQPQHF

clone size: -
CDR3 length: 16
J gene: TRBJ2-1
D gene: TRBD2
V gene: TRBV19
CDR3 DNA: TGTGCCAGCGGGCGGGCTAGCGGGGGCCTCAACAATGAGCAGTTCTTC
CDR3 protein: CASGRASGGLNNEQFF

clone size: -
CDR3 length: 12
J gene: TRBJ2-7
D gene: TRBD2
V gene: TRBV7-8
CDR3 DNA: TGTGCCAGCGTGGGACTAGGCTACGAGCAGTACTTC
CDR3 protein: CASVGLGYEQYF

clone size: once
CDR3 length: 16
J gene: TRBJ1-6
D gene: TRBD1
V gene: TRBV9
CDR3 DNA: TGTGCCAGCAGTGAACCGACACAGGGGGCAAATTCACCCCTCCACTTT
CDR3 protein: CASSEPTQGANSPLHF

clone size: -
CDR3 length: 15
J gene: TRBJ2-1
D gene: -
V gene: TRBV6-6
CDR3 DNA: TGTGCCAGCAGTTGGACAGAGATATCGGTCAATGAGCAGTTCTTC
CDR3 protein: CASSWTEISVNEQFF

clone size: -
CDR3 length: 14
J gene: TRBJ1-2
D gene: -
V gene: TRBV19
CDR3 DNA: TGTGCCAGTAATGTGGGCAGCTCGAACTATGGCTACACCTTC
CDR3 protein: CASNVGSSNYGYTF

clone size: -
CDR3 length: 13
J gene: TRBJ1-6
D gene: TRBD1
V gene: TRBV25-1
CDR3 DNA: TGTGCCAGCAGTCGACAGGGCCCTTCACCCCTCCACTTT
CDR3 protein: CASSRQGPSPLHF

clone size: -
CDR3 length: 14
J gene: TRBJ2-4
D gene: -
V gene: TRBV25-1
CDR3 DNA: TGTGCCAGCAGTGAATCGGGAGCCAAAAACATTCAGTACTTC
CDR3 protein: CASSESGAKNIQYF